This TCR beta chain was recorded in a study of blood T cell repertoires in COVID-19. Study overall: COVID-19 samples from acute and convalescent phases originated in the United States, Italy and Spain.

Original processing methods: Reference gene primer amplification in the assay estimated nucleated cell counts. Produced via immunoSEQ multiplex PCR; TCRdb's table is partial and in-frame only. The DNA was the basis for D and trimming; V, J and clone size are from that table. Of 130,000 to 150,000 clones listed, approximately 85% are singletons. The CDR3 totals 14 residues. Germline V gene data show CDR1 as SGHRS and CDR2 as YFSETQ. Trimming left V 1 base short and J 2 bases short, with 9 bases between. Of note for this clone: The same CDR3 arises from other DNA sequences in this sample as well.

The J gene is TRBJ1-2, the V gene TRBV5-1; D remains ambiguous. The source of this sequence is a man between 70 and 80 years old with acute or convalescent COVID-19. The sample taken for sequencing was peripheral blood. The CDR3 DNA reads TGCGCCAGCAGCTTGCAGGCTTCGAACTATGGCTACACCTTC. Translating it yields CASSLQASNYGYTF.